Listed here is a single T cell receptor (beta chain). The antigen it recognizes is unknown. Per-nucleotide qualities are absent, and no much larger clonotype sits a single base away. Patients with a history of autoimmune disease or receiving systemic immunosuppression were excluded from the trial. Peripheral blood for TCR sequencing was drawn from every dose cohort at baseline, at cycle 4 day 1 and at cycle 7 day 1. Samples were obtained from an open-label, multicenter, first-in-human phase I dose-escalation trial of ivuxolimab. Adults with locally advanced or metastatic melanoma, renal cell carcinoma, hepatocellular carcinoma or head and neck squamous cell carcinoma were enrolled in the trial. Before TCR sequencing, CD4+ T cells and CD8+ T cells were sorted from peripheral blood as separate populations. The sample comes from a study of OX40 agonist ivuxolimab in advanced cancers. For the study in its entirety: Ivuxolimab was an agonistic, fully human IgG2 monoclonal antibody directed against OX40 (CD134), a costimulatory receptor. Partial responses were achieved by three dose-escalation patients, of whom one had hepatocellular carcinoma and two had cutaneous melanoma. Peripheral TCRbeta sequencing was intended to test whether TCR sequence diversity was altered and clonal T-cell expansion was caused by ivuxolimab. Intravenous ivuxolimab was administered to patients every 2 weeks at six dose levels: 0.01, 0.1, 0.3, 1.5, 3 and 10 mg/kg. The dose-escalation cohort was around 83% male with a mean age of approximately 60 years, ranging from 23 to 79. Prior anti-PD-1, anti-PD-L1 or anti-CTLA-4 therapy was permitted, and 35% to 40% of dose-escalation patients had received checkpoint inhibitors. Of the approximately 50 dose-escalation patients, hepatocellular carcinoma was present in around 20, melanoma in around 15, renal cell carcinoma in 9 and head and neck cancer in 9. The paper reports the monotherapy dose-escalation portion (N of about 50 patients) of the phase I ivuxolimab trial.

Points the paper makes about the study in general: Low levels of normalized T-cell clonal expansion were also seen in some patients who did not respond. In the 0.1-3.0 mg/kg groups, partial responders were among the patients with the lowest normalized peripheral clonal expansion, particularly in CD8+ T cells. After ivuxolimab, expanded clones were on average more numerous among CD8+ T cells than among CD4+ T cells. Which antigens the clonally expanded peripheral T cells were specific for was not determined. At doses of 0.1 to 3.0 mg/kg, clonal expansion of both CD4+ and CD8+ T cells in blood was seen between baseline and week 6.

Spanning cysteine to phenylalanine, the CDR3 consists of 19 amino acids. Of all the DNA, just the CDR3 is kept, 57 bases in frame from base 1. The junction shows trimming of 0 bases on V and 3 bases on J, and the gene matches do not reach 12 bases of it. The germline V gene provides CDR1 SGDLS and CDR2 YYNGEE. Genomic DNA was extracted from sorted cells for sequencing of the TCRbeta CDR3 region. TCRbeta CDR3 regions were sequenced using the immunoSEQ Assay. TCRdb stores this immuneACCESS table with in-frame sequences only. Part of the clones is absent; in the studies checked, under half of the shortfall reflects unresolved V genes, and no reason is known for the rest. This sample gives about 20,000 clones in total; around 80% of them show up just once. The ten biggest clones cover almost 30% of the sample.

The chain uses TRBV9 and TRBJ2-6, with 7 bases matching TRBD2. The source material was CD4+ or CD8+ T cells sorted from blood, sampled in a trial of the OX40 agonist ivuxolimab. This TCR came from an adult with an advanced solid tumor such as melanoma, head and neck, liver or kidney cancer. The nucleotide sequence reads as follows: TGTGCCAGCAGCGTAGTTGGTGGGGAGGGGCCGCTTGGGGCCAACGTCCTGACTTTC. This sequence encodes CASSVVGGEGPLGANVLTF.